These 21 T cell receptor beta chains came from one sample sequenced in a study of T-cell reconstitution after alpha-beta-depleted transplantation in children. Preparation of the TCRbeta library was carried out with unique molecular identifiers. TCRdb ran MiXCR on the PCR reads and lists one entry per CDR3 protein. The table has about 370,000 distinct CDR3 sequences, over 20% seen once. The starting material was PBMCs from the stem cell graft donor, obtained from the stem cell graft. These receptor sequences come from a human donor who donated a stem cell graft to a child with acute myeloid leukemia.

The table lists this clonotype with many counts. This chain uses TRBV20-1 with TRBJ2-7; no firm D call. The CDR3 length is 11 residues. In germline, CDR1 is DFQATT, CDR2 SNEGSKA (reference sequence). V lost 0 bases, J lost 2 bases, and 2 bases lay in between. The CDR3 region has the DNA TGCAGTGCTAGAGATCCCTACGAGCAGTACTTC. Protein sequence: CSARDPYEQYF.

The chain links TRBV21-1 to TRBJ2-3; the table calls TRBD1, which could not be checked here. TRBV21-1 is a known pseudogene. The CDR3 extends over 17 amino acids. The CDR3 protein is CASSKVSRDRNTDTQYF. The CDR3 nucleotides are TGTGCCAGCAGCAAAGTAAGCAGGGACCGTAATACAGATACGCAGTATTTT.

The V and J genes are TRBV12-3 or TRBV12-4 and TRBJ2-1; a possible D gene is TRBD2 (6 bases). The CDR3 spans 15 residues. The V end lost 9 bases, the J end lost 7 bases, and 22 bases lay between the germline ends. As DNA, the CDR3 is TGTGCCAGTCTCGAGGTGGGAGGTGGTTTTAATGAGCAGTTCTTC. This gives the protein CASLEVGGGFNEQFF.

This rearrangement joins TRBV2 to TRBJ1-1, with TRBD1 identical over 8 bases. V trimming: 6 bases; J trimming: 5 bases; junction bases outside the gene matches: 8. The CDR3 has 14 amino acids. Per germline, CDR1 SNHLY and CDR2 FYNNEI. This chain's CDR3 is CASSDQGAGTEAFF. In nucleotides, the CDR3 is TGTGCCAGCAGCGACCAGGGGGCTGGGACTGAAGCTTTCTTT.

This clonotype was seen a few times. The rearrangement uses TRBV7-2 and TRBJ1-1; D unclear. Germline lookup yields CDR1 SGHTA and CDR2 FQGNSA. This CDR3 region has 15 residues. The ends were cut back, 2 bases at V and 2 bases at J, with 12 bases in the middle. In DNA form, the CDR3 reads TGTGCCAGCAGCTTAAGACGGCCGCCTAACACTGAAGCTTTCTTT. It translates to CASSLRRPPNTEAFF.

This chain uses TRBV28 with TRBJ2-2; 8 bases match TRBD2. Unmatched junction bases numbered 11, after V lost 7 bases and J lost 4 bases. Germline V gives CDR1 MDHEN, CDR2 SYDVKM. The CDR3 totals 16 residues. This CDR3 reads CASTPGLARSTGELFF. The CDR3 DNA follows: TGTGCCAGCACCCCTGGACTAGCTAGGAGCACCGGGGAGCTGTTTTTT.

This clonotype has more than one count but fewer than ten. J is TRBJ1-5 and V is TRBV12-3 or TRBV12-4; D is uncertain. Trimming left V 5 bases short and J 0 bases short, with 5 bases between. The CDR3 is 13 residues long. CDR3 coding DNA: TGTGCCAGCAGTCCATATAGCAATCAGCCCCAGCATTTT. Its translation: CASSPYSNQPQHF.

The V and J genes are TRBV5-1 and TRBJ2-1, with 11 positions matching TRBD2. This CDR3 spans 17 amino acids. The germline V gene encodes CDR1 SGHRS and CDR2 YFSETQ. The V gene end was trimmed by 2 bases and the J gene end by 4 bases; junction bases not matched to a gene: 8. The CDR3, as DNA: TGCGCCAGCAGCTTTCACTCCGGGACTAGCGGATACAATGAGCAGTTCTTC. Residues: CASSFHSGTSGYNEQFF.

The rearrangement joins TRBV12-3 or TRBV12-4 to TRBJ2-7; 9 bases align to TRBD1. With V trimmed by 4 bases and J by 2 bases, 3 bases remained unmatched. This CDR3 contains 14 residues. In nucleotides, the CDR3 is TGTGCCAGCAGTTGGGACAGGGCGACCTACGAGCAGTACTTC. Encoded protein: CASSWDRATYEQYF.

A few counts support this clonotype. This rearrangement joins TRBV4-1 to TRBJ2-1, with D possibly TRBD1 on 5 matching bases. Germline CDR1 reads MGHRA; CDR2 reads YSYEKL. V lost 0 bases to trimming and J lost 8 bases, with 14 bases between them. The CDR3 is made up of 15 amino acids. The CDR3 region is CASSQDPGIMDEQFF. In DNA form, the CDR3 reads TGCGCCAGCAGCCAAGATCCAGGGATCATGGATGAGCAGTTCTTC.

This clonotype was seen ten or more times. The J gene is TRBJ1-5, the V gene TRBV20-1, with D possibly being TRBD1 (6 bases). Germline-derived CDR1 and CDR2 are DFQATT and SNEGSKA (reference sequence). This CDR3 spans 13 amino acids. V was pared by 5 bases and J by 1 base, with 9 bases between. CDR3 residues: CSAEDRSNQPQHF. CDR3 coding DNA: TGCAGTGCTGAAGACAGGAGCAATCAGCCCCAGCATTTT.

CDR3: CASSQGGGRELYNEQFF. CDR3 DNA sequence: TGTGCCAGCAGCCAAGGTGGCGGGAGAGAACTTTACAATGAGCAGTTCTTC. This chain links TRBV3-1 with TRBJ2-1; 7 bases agree with TRBD2. The ends lost 1 base at V and 4 bases at J; junction bases unmatched: 10. The CDR3 runs to 17 residues. Looked up from germline, CDR1 is LGHDT and CDR2 is YNNKEL (reference sequence).

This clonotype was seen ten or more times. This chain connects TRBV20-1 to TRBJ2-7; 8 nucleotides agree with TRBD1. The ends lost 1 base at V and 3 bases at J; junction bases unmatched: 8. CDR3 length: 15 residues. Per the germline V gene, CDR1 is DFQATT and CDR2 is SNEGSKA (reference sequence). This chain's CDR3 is CSARAMRQGIYEQYF. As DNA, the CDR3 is TGCAGTGCTAGAGCGATGAGACAGGGGATCTACGAGCAGTACTTC.

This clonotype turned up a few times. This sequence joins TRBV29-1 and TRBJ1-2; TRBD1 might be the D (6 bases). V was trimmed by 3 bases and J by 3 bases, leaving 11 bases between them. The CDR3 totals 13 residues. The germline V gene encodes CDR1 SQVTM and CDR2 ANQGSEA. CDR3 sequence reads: CSVDLNRDYGYTF. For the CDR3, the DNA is TGCAGCGTTGATTTGAACAGGGACTATGGCTACACCTTC.

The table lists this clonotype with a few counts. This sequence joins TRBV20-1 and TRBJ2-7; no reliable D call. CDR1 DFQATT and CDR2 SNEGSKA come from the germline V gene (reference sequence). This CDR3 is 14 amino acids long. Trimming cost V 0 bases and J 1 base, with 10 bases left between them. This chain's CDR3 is CSARDVQQSYEQYF. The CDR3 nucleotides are TGCAGTGCTAGAGATGTTCAGCAATCCTACGAGCAGTACTTC.

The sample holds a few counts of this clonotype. The CDR3 loop reads CAISRAREGETQYF. The CDR3 DNA is TGTGCCATCAGTCGGGCCAGGGAGGGGGAGACCCAGTACTTC. The rearrangement joins TRBV10-3 to TRBJ2-5; 7 positions agree with TRBD2. This CDR3 region has 14 residues. V shed 5 bases and J 5 bases; nucleotides not matched to a gene: 8. Germline V lookup: CDR1 ENHRY, CDR2 SYGVKD.

CDR3 protein: CASRSIGQGYTEAFF. In DNA form, the CDR3 reads TGTGCCAGCAGATCTATCGGACAGGGATATACTGAAGCTTTCTTT. The chain employs TRBV7-9 and TRBJ1-1, with 8 nucleotides matching TRBD1. The CDR3 contains 15 residues. CDR1 is SEHNR, CDR2 FQNEAQ, per germline (reference sequence). V lost 6 bases and J lost 5; bases outside the gene matches: 11.

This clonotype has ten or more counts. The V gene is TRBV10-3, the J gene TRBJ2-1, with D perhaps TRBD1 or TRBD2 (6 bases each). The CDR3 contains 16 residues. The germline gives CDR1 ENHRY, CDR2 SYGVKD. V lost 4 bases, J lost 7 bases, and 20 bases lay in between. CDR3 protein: CAISGGETGPHNEQFF. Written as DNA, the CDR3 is TGTGCCATCAGTGGCGGGGAGACAGGACCACATAATGAGCAGTTCTTC.

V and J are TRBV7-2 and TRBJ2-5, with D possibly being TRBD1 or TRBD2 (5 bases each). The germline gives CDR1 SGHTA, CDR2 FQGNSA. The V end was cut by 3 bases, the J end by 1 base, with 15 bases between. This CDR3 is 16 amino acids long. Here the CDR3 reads CASSFRDGYPQETQYF. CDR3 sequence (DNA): TGTGCCAGCAGCTTCCGGGACGGCTATCCCCAAGAGACCCAGTACTTC.

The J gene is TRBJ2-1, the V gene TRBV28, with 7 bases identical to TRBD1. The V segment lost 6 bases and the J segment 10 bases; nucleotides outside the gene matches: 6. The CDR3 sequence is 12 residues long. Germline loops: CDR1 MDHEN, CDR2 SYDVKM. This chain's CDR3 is CASSHDRVEQFF. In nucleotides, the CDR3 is TGTGCCAGCAGCCACGACAGGGTGGAGCAGTTCTTC.

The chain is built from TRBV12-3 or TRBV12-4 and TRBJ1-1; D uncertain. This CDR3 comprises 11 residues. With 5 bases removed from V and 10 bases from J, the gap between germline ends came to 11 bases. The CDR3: CASSKAGRAFF. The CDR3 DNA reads TGTGCCAGCAGTAAGGCGGGTCGAGCTTTCTTT.